Sequencing of this T cell receptor beta chain was carried out in a study of graft-versus-host responses after intestinal transplantation. The overall study: In this cohort, recipients had multivisceral, liver-intestinal, or isolated intestinal transplants. Every recipient had anti-thymocyte globulin induction and two to four years of tacrolimus plus steroids. General study findings and limits: Among recipient marrow samples, GvH clones were found; some appeared first in ileum or blood.

As for this clone: Its cognate antigen is unknown.

Repertoires were generated with immunoSEQ multiplex PCR, while TCRdb's copy carries only in-frame clones and drops some. This sample has over 45,000 clones, with almost 95% found just once. Specimen: unstimulated CD4+ T cells sorted from spleen or lymph node cells, collected before transplant. The receptor was derived from a human donor who was the organ donor for an intestinal transplant.

CDR3 loop: CARSLGPFYNSPLHF. The CDR3 DNA reads as TGTGCCAGAAGCTTGGGGCCGTTTTATAATTCACCCCTCCACTTT. The chain links TRBV5-3 to TRBJ1-6; D is undetermined. TRBV5-3 carries the ORF label, with uncertain function. V lost 0 bases and J 4 bases, leaving 8 bases between the germline ends. The CDR3 contains 15 residues.